A selection of T cell receptor beta chains follows, all from one sample in a study of breast tumors, draining lymph nodes, adjacent tissues. TCRdb re-called the multiplex PCR reads through MiXCR, storing one row per CDR3 protein. In the table there are around 290,000 distinct CDR3 sequences, under 35% of which are singletons. Sequences were obtained from axillary lymph node tissue. The source of these receptors is a female donor with breast cancer. Some clones in this sample may be carry-over from other donors' samples. CDR3s include the opening cysteine and the closing phenylalanine or tryptophan. A D gene is named only where the DNA matches it firmly. The size entry is marked missing in some rows and otherwise reads once, few, many or a size class.

d_call: TRBD2; clone_size: NA; j_call: TRBJ2-3; v_call: TRBV10-3; cdr3_nt: TGTGCCATCAGTGAAGGACTAGCGGGAGGGCCGACAGATACGCAGTATTTT; cdr3_aa: CAISEGLAGGPTDTQYF
d_call: NA; clone_size: many; j_call: TRBJ2-7; v_call: TRBV7-8; cdr3_nt: TGTGCCAGCAGCTTACGGCAGCCCCGAGTCTCCTACGAGCAGTACTTC; cdr3_aa: CASSLRQPRVSYEQYF
d_call: NA; clone_size: NA; j_call: TRBJ2-7; v_call: TRBV18; cdr3_nt: TGTGCCAGCTCACCAACGGGAGTCAGCTCCTACGAGCAGTACTTC; cdr3_aa: CASSPTGVSSYEQYF
d_call: TRBD1; clone_size: NA; j_call: TRBJ1-5; v_call: TRBV10-3; cdr3_nt: TGTGCCATCAGGGACAGGGTCTTGAGCACAGATACGCAGCATTTT; cdr3_aa: CAIRDRVLSTDTQHF
d_call: TRBD2; clone_size: NA; j_call: TRBJ2-6; v_call: TRBV9; cdr3_nt: TGTGCCAGCAGCCCACTAGCGGGAGCGGCTGGGGCCGCCGTCCTGACTTTC; cdr3_aa: CASSPLAGAAGAAVLTF
d_call: NA; clone_size: few; j_call: TRBJ2-7; v_call: TRBV6-5; cdr3_nt: TGTGCCAGCAGTTACCGTTACGAGCAGTACTTC; cdr3_aa: CASSYRYEQYF
d_call: NA; clone_size: NA; j_call: TRBJ2-7; v_call: TRBV6-2/TRBV6-3; cdr3_nt: TGTGCCAGCAGATGGGCTGGGCCCTACGAGCAGTACTTC; cdr3_aa: CASRWAGPYEQYF
d_call: TRBD2; clone_size: many; j_call: TRBJ2-1; v_call: TRBV20-1; cdr3_nt: TGCAGTGCAGGGGGGACTAGCGCCAATCTCCACAATGAGCAGTTCTTC; cdr3_aa: CSAGGTSANLHNEQFF
d_call: TRBD2; clone_size: many; j_call: TRBJ2-1; v_call: TRBV19; cdr3_nt: TGTGCCAGTGCAGCGGGGAATGAGCAGTTCTTC; cdr3_aa: CASAAGNEQFF
d_call: TRBD2; clone_size: NA; j_call: TRBJ2-3; v_call: TRBV20-1; cdr3_nt: TGCAGTGCTAGCGGGACTAGCGGGAGTGCCACAGATACGCAGTACTTT; cdr3_aa: CSASGTSGSATDTQYF
d_call: NA; clone_size: many; j_call: TRBJ2-5; v_call: TRBV6-5; cdr3_nt: TGTGCCAGCAGTCACTCGGGCGGTCGGAGGGTAGCCCAGTACTTC; cdr3_aa: CASSHSGGRRVAQYF
d_call: NA; clone_size: few; j_call: TRBJ2-3; v_call: TRBV30; cdr3_nt: TGTGCCTGGAGCCTCCTTTCAGATACGCAGTATTTT; cdr3_aa: CAWSLLSDTQYF
d_call: NA; clone_size: many; j_call: TRBJ2-7; v_call: TRBV29-1; cdr3_nt: TGCAGCGTTGAGGTACTAGCACACGAGCAGTACTTC; cdr3_aa: CSVEVLAHEQYF
d_call: NA; clone_size: few; j_call: TRBJ1-1; v_call: TRBV10-1; cdr3_nt: TGCGCCAGCAGTGTTGGGTTGGGCACTGAAGCTTTCTTT; cdr3_aa: CASSVGLGTEAFF
d_call: NA; clone_size: NA; j_call: TRBJ1-5; v_call: TRBV2; cdr3_nt: TGTGCCAGCAGTAACGCCCCCGCTTTGGTTCGGGATCAGCCCCAGCATTTT; cdr3_aa: CASSNAPALVRDQPQHF
d_call: NA; clone_size: many; j_call: TRBJ2-3; v_call: TRBV6-1; cdr3_nt: TGTGCCAGCAGGTTTTTGCCCCGTACTAGGGGTAGCACAGATACGCAGTATTTT; cdr3_aa: CASRFLPRTRGSTDTQYF
d_call: NA; clone_size: many; j_call: TRBJ2-7; v_call: TRBV10-3; cdr3_nt: TGTGCCACCTCGGAGGTCCGCGAGCAGTACTTC; cdr3_aa: CATSEVREQYF
d_call: NA; clone_size: few; j_call: TRBJ2-4; v_call: TRBV6-6; cdr3_nt: TGTGCCAGCAGTTCCGGGGAGGTAGACATTCAGTACTTC; cdr3_aa: CASSSGEVDIQYF
d_call: NA; clone_size: NA; j_call: TRBJ1-3; v_call: TRBV9; cdr3_nt: NA; cdr3_aa: CASSVALGSGNTTYF
d_call: TRBD2; clone_size: NA; j_call: TRBJ2-1; v_call: TRBV7-7; cdr3_nt: TGTGCTAGCAGCGCAAACCCCGCCCTAGCGGGAGGGAACAATGAGCAGTTCTTC; cdr3_aa: CASSANPALAGGNNEQFF
d_call: NA; clone_size: many; j_call: TRBJ2-5; v_call: TRBV20-1; cdr3_nt: TGCAGTGCCACCTTGACTGTGGGAGAGACCCAGTACTTC; cdr3_aa: CSATLTVGETQYF
d_call: NA; clone_size: many; j_call: TRBJ2-1; v_call: TRBV5-6; cdr3_nt: TGTGCCAGCAGCCATAGCGGAAATGAGCAGTTCTTC; cdr3_aa: CASSHSGNEQFF
d_call: NA; clone_size: many; j_call: TRBJ2-3; v_call: TRBV29-1; cdr3_nt: TGCAGCGTCAGGCGAGGCAGCACAGATACGCAGTATTTT; cdr3_aa: CSVRRGSTDTQYF
d_call: TRBD2; clone_size: many; j_call: TRBJ2-2; v_call: TRBV19; cdr3_nt: TGTGCCAGTAGTCGTCGACCACTAGCGGTCACGAACACCGGGGAGCTGTTTTTT; cdr3_aa: CASSRRPLAVTNTGELFF
d_call: NA; clone_size: many; j_call: TRBJ1-3; v_call: TRBV5-6; cdr3_nt: TGTGCCAGCAGCCCTGGGGCGAACACCATATATTTT; cdr3_aa: CASSPGANTIYF
d_call: TRBD1; clone_size: few; j_call: TRBJ2-1; v_call: TRBV3-1; cdr3_nt: TGTGCCAGCAGCCAAAGTTTTGGGACAGGGGGTAATGAGCAGTTCTTC; cdr3_aa: CASSQSFGTGGNEQFF
d_call: NA; clone_size: NA; j_call: TRBJ2-4; v_call: TRBV7-3; cdr3_nt: TGTGCCAGCAGCTTGGAACCCCCCCCGTGGGGCAAAAACATTCAGTACTTC; cdr3_aa: CASSLEPPPWGKNIQYF
d_call: NA; clone_size: NA; j_call: TRBJ2-7; v_call: TRBV5-5; cdr3_nt: TGTGCCAGCAGCCACCACAGACAGGTACTTCACAAGCAGTACTTC; cdr3_aa: CASSHHRQVLHKQYF
d_call: NA; clone_size: NA; j_call: TRBJ1-3; v_call: TRBV15; cdr3_nt: TGTGCCACCAGCAGAGATCGGAGGGGAAGGAACACCATATATTTT; cdr3_aa: CATSRDRRGRNTIYF
d_call: NA; clone_size: NA; j_call: TRBJ1-5; v_call: TRBV6-5; cdr3_nt: TGTGCCAGCAGACCTGGGGCGGGCGGCAATCAGCCCCAGCATTTT; cdr3_aa: CASRPGAGGNQPQHF
d_call: NA; clone_size: few; j_call: TRBJ1-5; v_call: TRBV28; cdr3_nt: TGTGCCAGCAGTTTAAAGAGGGGGGCGTCGGGACAGCCCCAGCATTTT; cdr3_aa: CASSLKRGASGQPQHF
d_call: TRBD1; clone_size: many; j_call: TRBJ2-5; v_call: TRBV20-1; cdr3_nt: TGCAGTGCTCCGGACAGGGGCTGGCAAGAGACCCAGTACTTC; cdr3_aa: CSAPDRGWQETQYF
d_call: NA; clone_size: many; j_call: TRBJ1-2; v_call: TRBV5-1; cdr3_nt: TGCGCCAGCAGCGCCTCAGACAGTAACTATGGCTACACCTTC; cdr3_aa: CASSASDSNYGYTF
d_call: NA; clone_size: many; j_call: TRBJ1-5; v_call: TRBV30; cdr3_nt: TGTGCCTGGGGGAAGGACAGCAATCAGCCCCAGCATTTT; cdr3_aa: CAWGKDSNQPQHF
d_call: NA; clone_size: many; j_call: TRBJ2-7; v_call: TRBV5-1; cdr3_nt: TGCGCCAGCAGCTTGGATGGCGGGAAAGTCTACGAGCAGTACTTC; cdr3_aa: CASSLDGGKVYEQYF
d_call: TRBD1; clone_size: many; j_call: TRBJ1-6; v_call: TRBV6-4; cdr3_nt: TGTGCCAGCAGTGCCGACGACAGGGTAGATTCACCCCTCCACTTT; cdr3_aa: CASSADDRVDSPLHF
d_call: NA; clone_size: many; j_call: TRBJ2-2; v_call: TRBV20-1; cdr3_nt: TGCAGTGCTAAAGGGCGCGCTGGGGCCGGGGAGCTGTTTTTT; cdr3_aa: CSAKGRAGAGELFF
d_call: NA; clone_size: many; j_call: TRBJ1-5; v_call: TRBV19; cdr3_nt: TGTGCCAGTAGTAGCGGGACCCATAGCAATCAGCCTCAGCATTTT; cdr3_aa: CASSSGTHSNQPQHF
d_call: NA; clone_size: many; j_call: TRBJ2-2; v_call: TRBV12-3/TRBV12-4; cdr3_nt: TGTGCCAGCAGTCCCAGCTACTCCGGGGAGCTGTTTTTT; cdr3_aa: CASSPSYSGELFF
d_call: NA; clone_size: many; j_call: TRBJ2-2; v_call: TRBV7-9; cdr3_nt: TGTGCCAGCAGCTTCAGGGGGGAGCTGTTTTTT; cdr3_aa: CASSFRGELFF
d_call: NA; clone_size: many; j_call: TRBJ2-7; v_call: TRBV9; cdr3_nt: TGTGCCAGCAGCGTAGGAGCGGAACCCTACGAGCAGTACTTC; cdr3_aa: CASSVGAEPYEQYF
d_call: TRBD2; clone_size: many; j_call: TRBJ2-7; v_call: TRBV6-5; cdr3_nt: TGTGCCAGCAGTTATTTCAGCGGGAGGGCCTGGGAGCAGTACTTC; cdr3_aa: CASSYFSGRAWEQYF
d_call: NA; clone_size: NA; j_call: TRBJ2-5; v_call: TRBV20-1; cdr3_nt: TGCAGTGCTAGCAGGAGTCGGGAGACCCAGTACTTC; cdr3_aa: CSASRSRETQYF
d_call: NA; clone_size: few; j_call: TRBJ2-7; v_call: TRBV6-1; cdr3_nt: TGTGCCAGCAGTCGTCGGGGGTTGGGGCCCGTGAATGTTTACGAGCAGTACTTC; cdr3_aa: CASSRRGLGPVNVYEQYF
d_call: NA; clone_size: NA; j_call: TRBJ2-5; v_call: TRBV9; cdr3_nt: TGTGCCAGCAGCGTGGGGCTAAAAGAGACCCAGTACTTC; cdr3_aa: CASSVGLKETQYF
d_call: NA; clone_size: many; j_call: TRBJ2-7; v_call: TRBV12-3/TRBV12-4; cdr3_nt: TGTGCCAGCAGTTTAGCGCTGTCATACGAGCAGTACTTC; cdr3_aa: CASSLALSYEQYF
d_call: NA; clone_size: many; j_call: TRBJ1-2; v_call: TRBV5-4; cdr3_nt: TGTGCCAGCACCTCCTTGGGGTATGGCTACACCTTC; cdr3_aa: CASTSLGYGYTF
d_call: TRBD2; clone_size: many; j_call: TRBJ2-1; v_call: TRBV29-1; cdr3_nt: TGCAGCGGGGCTAGCGGGAGTACATGGCAGTTCTTC; cdr3_aa: CSGASGSTWQFF
d_call: NA; clone_size: few; j_call: TRBJ2-7; v_call: TRBV4-1; cdr3_nt: TGCGCCAGCAGCCAAGATTCCGATGAAGTTGTGGGCTCCTACGAGCAGTACTTC; cdr3_aa: CASSQDSDEVVGSYEQYF
d_call: NA; clone_size: many; j_call: TRBJ2-7; v_call: TRBV5-1; cdr3_nt: TGCGCCAGCAGCTTGTTAGGGGAATGGTACTTC; cdr3_aa: CASSLLGEWYF
d_call: NA; clone_size: many; j_call: TRBJ1-5; v_call: TRBV20-1; cdr3_nt: TGCAGTGCTGTCGGGATGAATAGCAATCAGCCCCAGCATTTT; cdr3_aa: CSAVGMNSNQPQHF
d_call: TRBD1; clone_size: many; j_call: TRBJ2-3; v_call: TRBV11-3; cdr3_nt: TGTGCCAGCAGCTTATCCGGGACAGGTTCAGATACGCAGTATTTT; cdr3_aa: CASSLSGTGSDTQYF
d_call: TRBD1; clone_size: many; j_call: TRBJ2-7; v_call: TRBV4-1; cdr3_nt: TGCGCCAGCAGCCAAGATTCCCGGGACAGGACCTCCTACGAGCAGTACTTC; cdr3_aa: CASSQDSRDRTSYEQYF
d_call: NA; clone_size: many; j_call: TRBJ2-2; v_call: TRBV19; cdr3_nt: TGTGCCAGCAGCACCTCCGGGGAGCTGTTTTTT; cdr3_aa: CASSTSGELFF
d_call: TRBD2; clone_size: NA; j_call: TRBJ2-7; v_call: TRBV28; cdr3_nt: TGTGCCAGCAGTTTGCCGACTAGCGGGAGGGTCCGTCAGTACTTC; cdr3_aa: CASSLPTSGRVRQYF